Following are 8 T cell receptor beta chains from one sample sequenced in a study of shared clonotypes between healthy human individuals. The data were produced by immunoSEQ multiplex PCR, yet TCRdb's version contains in-frame clones alone and is incomplete. Seen here are 500,000 to 550,000 clones, about 96% observed once, and the top ten hold about 0.068%. The sequencing sample was made of naive CD4+ T cells sorted from blood. The subset is: CD45RA+ positively selected. These receptors were taken from a woman in her 30s in good health.

The chain employs TRBV7-3 and TRBJ2-1, with D hard to call. The CDR3 is 12 amino acids. V shed 2 bases and J shed 8 bases, with 7 bases lying between them. Per germline, CDR1 SGHTA and CDR2 FQGTGA. The CDR3 loop reads CASSLSGDEQFF. As DNA, the CDR3 is TGTGCCAGCAGCTTATCCGGAGATGAGCAGTTCTTC.

This clone appeared a single time. The CDR3 bases are TGCGCCAGCAGCCTGGACGGACTAGCGGTGAGCGGCAATGAGCAGTTCTTC. This sequence encodes CASSLDGLAVSGNEQFF. This chain connects TRBV5-1 to TRBJ2-1, with TRBD2 matching over 10 bases. The V gene's germline CDR1 is SGHRS and CDR2 YFSETQ. The CDR3 consists of 17 residues. Germline trimming cut 4 bases from V and 6 bases from J; bases unmatched to any gene: 13. The full variable domain, in which reference TRBV5-1 and TRBJ2-1 provide the parts outside the CDR3, is KAGVTQTPRYLIKTRGQQVTLSCSPISGHRSVSWYQQTPGQGLQFLFEYFSETQRNKGNFPGRFSGRQFSNSRSEMNVSTLELGDSALYLCASSLDGLAVSGNEQFFGPGTRLTVL.

This sequence joins TRBV7-8 and TRBJ1-5; D is unresolved. CDR1 is SGHVS, CDR2 FQNEAQ, per germline. There are 14 residues in the CDR3. Trimming cost V 5 bases and J 5 bases, with 13 bases left between them. CDR3 residues: CASSIDKSDQPQHF. The CDR3 nucleotides read TGTGCCAGCAGCATCGACAAGTCGGATCAGCCCCAGCATTTT.

The chain employs TRBV11-2 and TRBJ2-1; D not certain. Germline V lookup: CDR1 SGHAT, CDR2 FQNNGV. Trimming took 5 bases from V and 1 from J, leaving 15 bases between them. The CDR3 consists of 16 residues. The CDR3 protein is CASSGRRAGSYNEQFF. Written as DNA, the CDR3 is TGTGCCAGCAGCGGACGGAGAGCCGGGTCCTACAATGAGCAGTTCTTC. Full variable domain (missing parts from reference TRBV11-2 and TRBJ2-1): EAGVAQSPRYKIIEKRQSVAFWCNPISGHATLYWYQQILGQGPKLLIQFQNNGVVDDSQLPKDRFSAERLKGVDSTLKIQPAKLEDSAVYLCASSGRRAGSYNEQFFGPGTRLTVL.

The V call is TRBV7-9, the J call TRBJ1-1; D is ambiguous. Germline assignment: CDR1 SEHNR and CDR2 FQNEAQ (reference sequence). V gave up 4 bases and J gave up 0 bases, with 9 bases separating them. The CDR3 has 14 amino acids. CDR3 in amino acids: CASSSESMNTEAFF. CDR3 DNA sequence: TGTGCCAGCAGCTCCGAGTCAATGAACACTGAAGCTTTCTTT.

This chain joins TRBV18 and TRBJ1-2; D might be TRBD1 (5 bases). The CDR3 is made up of 14 amino acids. Trimming left V 5 bases short and J 4 bases short, with 14 bases between. Germline-derived CDR1 and CDR2 are KGHSH and LQKENI. The CDR3 sequence: CASSAGTATYGYTF. Written as DNA, the CDR3 is TGTGCCAGCTCAGCCGGGACGGCGACCTATGGCTACACCTTC.

This chain uses TRBV2 with TRBJ2-7; TRBD1 agrees at 8 bases. Germline V gives CDR1 SNHLY, CDR2 FYNNEI. With V trimmed by 6 bases and J by 1 base, 8 bases remained unmatched. The CDR3 is 15 amino acids. CDR3 in DNA: TGTGCCAGCAGGATACAGAGGGACAGGTCCTACGAGCAGTACTTC. Translating it yields CASRIQRDRSYEQYF.

This chain uses TRBV5-4 with TRBJ2-1; TRBD2 agrees at 10 bases. This CDR3 contains 16 residues. Losses at the gene ends were 4 bases for V and 5 bases for J; bases not matched to a gene: 9. Germline V lookup: CDR1 SGHNT, CDR2 YYREEE (reference sequence). CDR3: CASSNLAGVQNNEQFF. In nucleotides, the CDR3 is TGTGCCAGCAGCAACCTAGCGGGAGTACAAAACAATGAGCAGTTCTTC.